The clone carrying this T cell receptor (beta chain) was seen only a few times. Its antigen is not identified. Researchers ran the PCR with 60 Vbeta and 13 Jbeta primers. Sequenced by immunoSEQ multiplex PCR; TCRdb stores in-frame clones only, minus some. This table has fewer than 250,000 clones, 70% to 85% appearing once. Germline loops: CDR1 SGHAT, CDR2 FQNNGV. There are 14 residues in the CDR3. Trimming cost V 6 bases and J 3 bases; bases outside gene matches: 7. The entry originates in a study of cytomegalovirus exposure and HLA in healthy donors. Study-level findings and limits: A cluster of highly shared sequence variants was likely a sequencing artifact.

The J gene is TRBJ2-7, the V gene TRBV11-2; 8 bases map to TRBD2. This receptor was taken from a girl aged 2-10 years in good health and CMV-seronegative. The sample taken for sequencing was PBMCs. DNA for the CDR3: TGTGCCAGCAGTTACACTAGCGGCAACTACGAGCAGTACTTC. Its protein product is CASSYTSGNYEQYF. Drawing the rest from reference TRBV11-2 and TRBJ2-7, the complete variable domain is EAGVAQSPRYKIIEKRQSVAFWCNPISGHATLYWYQQILGQGPKLLIQFQNNGVVDDSQLPKDRFSAERLKGVDSTLKIQPAKLEDSAVYLCASSYTSGNYEQYFGPGTRLTVT.